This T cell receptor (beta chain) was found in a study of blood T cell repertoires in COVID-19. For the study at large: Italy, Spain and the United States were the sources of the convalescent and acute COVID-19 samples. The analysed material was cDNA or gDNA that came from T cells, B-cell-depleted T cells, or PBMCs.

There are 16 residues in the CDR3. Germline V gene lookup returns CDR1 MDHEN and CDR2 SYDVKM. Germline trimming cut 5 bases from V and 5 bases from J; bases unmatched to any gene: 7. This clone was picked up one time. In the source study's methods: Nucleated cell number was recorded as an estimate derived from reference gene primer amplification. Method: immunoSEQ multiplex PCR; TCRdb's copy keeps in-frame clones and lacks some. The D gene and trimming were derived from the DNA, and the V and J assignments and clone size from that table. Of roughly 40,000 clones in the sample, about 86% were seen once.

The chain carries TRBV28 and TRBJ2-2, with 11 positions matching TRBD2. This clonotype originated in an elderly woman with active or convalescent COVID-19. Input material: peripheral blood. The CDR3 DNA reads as TGTGCCAGCAGTCCCTGGACTAGCGGGCCTACCGGGGAGCTGTTTTTT. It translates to CASSPWTSGPTGELFF.